This TCR beta chain was identified during a study of shared clonotypes between healthy human individuals. Study-wide findings and caveats: Memory subsets generally showed lower estimated richness than naive subsets. Clonotype sharing among the donors was expected to vary with sequencing depth.

CD45RA+ naive and CD45RA-negative memory subsets were separated from CD4+ cells. The ends were cut back, 0 bases at V and 1 base at J, with 13 bases in the middle. The V gene's germline CDR1 is SGHNT and CDR2 YYREEE (reference sequence). This CDR3 has 17 residues. Only in-frame clones appear in the TCRdb table, and some are missing; sequencing was by immunoSEQ multiplex PCR. The data contain over 950,000 clones, around three quarters of them singletons. Concerning this clone: Its specificity is unknown.

The gene calls are TRBV5-4 and TRBJ2-2; D gene unclear. Source material: memory CD4+ T cells from PBMCs. Subset reported: CD45RA-negative fraction. The sequence derives from a man in his late teens or twenties in good health. Some clones in this sample may be carry-over from other donors' samples. The CDR3 spells CASSLGPSDGNTGELFF. The CDR3 DNA sequence: TGTGCCAGCAGCTTGGGGCCGTCGGACGGGAACACCGGGGAGCTGTTTTTT.